The sequence of this TCR beta chain was determined in a study of cytomegalovirus exposure and HLA in healthy donors. The study, taken as a whole, reports: Accurate predictions that matched the HLA-A and HLA-B alleles of most subjects were reportedly made from TCR beta sequences.

Germline V gene sequence: CDR1 SGHNT, CDR2 YYREEE (reference sequence). V lost 2 bases to trimming and J lost 2 bases; unmatched junction nucleotides: 3. This CDR3 has 14 residues. To note about this clone: The antigen is undetermined.

A multiplex PCR was run with 60 Vbeta primers and 13 Jbeta primers. The table came from immunoSEQ multiplex PCR; TCRdb's copy has only in-frame clones and leaves some out. This sample has about 160,000 clones; under 90% occur once, and the top ten carry 1.9%. Sequencing used PBMCs. The TCR was taken from a man aged 18 to 35 in good health and CMV-seronegative. This chain joins TRBV5-4 and TRBJ2-7; 8 bases fit TRBD1. The CDR3 reads CASSFGQGPYEQYF. For the CDR3, the DNA is TGTGCCAGCAGCTTTGGACAGGGCCCCTACGAGCAGTACTTC. Looking up the rest from reference TRBV5-4 and TRBJ2-7 gives the full variable domain: ETGVTQSPTHLIKTRGQQVTLRCSSQSGHNTVSWYQQALGQGPQFIFQYYREEENGRGNFPPRFSGLQFPNYSSELNVNALELDDSALYLCASSFGQGPYEQYFGPGTRLTVT.